This passage covers 18 T cell receptor beta chains from one sample sequenced in a study of blood T cell repertoires in COVID-19. TCRdb's copy holds only in-frame clones and misses some; the assay was immunoSEQ multiplex PCR. The sample carries roughly 68,000 clones, 65% to 90% recorded once. The sample consisted of peripheral blood. These receptors were obtained from a man aged 50 or older with acute or convalescent COVID-19.

The table lists this clone with a count of one. The genes are TRBV30 and TRBJ1-6, with 7 bases aligning to TRBD1. Germline V gives CDR1 GTSNPN, CDR2 SVGIG (reference sequence). The ends lost 2 bases at V and 5 bases at J; junction bases unmatched: 9. The CDR3 length is 16 residues. CDR3: CAWSPSLGQDNSPLHF. Here the CDR3 DNA reads TGTGCCTGGAGTCCTTCATTAGGACAGGATAATTCACCCCTCCACTTT.

J is TRBJ1-1 and V is TRBV2, with 7 bases aligning to TRBD1. V shed 7 bases, J shed 6 bases, and the junction held 8 bases outside the gene matches. Germline V gives CDR1 SNHLY, CDR2 FYNNEI. The CDR3 sequence is 13 residues long. CDR3 loop: CASKSRGSAEAFF. CDR3 DNA: TGTGCCAGCAAGTCCAGGGGGTCGGCTGAAGCTTTCTTT.

This rearrangement joins TRBV15 to TRBJ2-7; D not certain. This CDR3 comprises 13 residues. Germline loops: CDR1 LNHNV, CDR2 YYDKDF (reference sequence). V was shortened by 5 bases and J by 2 bases, with 10 bases between the two germline ends. The CDR3 here is CATSVNTAYEQYF. The CDR3 DNA reads as TGTGCCACCAGCGTTAACACAGCCTACGAGCAGTACTTC.

J is TRBJ2-1 and V is TRBV10-2; 9 bases line up with TRBD2. J gave up 14 bases and V 3 bases, and 8 bases lay outside the gene matches. The CDR3 has 13 amino acids. In germline, CDR1 is WSHSY, CDR2 SAAADI. The CDR3 reads CASSELAGGREFF. The CDR3, as DNA: TGCGCCAGCAGTGAATTGGCGGGGGGGCGTGAGTTCTTC.

This sequence joins TRBV4-1 and TRBJ2-7, with 10 bases fitting TRBD2. The V gene end was trimmed by 1 base and the J gene end by 6 bases; junction bases not matched to a gene: 6. CDR3 size: 15 residues. Germline CDR1 reads MGHRA; CDR2 reads YSYEKL. The chain's CDR3 is CASSQGLAGEGEQYF. The DNA for the CDR3 is TGCGCCAGCAGCCAAGGCCTAGCGGGGGAAGGCGAGCAGTACTTC.

This clone was observed once. The rearrangement joins TRBV24-1 to TRBJ2-5; TRBD2 agrees at 8 bases. Germline V gene data show CDR1 as KGHDR and CDR2 as SFDVKD. V shed 5 bases and J 2 bases; nucleotides not matched to a gene: 9. The CDR3 spans 16 residues. CDR3 bases: TGTGCCACCAGTGCCCCCGGCGGGGGGCAACAAGAGACCCAGTACTTC. Translated, it gives CATSAPGGGQQETQYF.

J is TRBJ1-1 and V is TRBV5-4, with no clear D. Germline V CDR1 and CDR2: SGHNT, YYREEE (reference sequence). V lost 0 bases and J lost 5, with 14 bases in between. The CDR3 consists of 15 residues. The CDR3 DNA sequence: TGTGCCAGCAGCTTGGAGCAGGCTTGGTGGACTGAAGCTTTCTTT. It yields the protein CASSLEQAWWTEAFF. The complete variable domain, with remaining parts taken from reference TRBV5-4 and TRBJ1-1, reads ETGVTQSPTHLIKTRGQQVTLRCSSQSGHNTVSWYQQALGQGPQFIFQYYREEENGRGNFPPRFSGLQFPNYSSELNVNALELDDSALYLCASSLEQAWWTEAFFGQGTRLTVV.

J is TRBJ1-1 and V is TRBV5-1; 9 bases are shared with TRBD1. The CDR3 is 15 residues long. Losses at the gene ends were 3 bases for V and 4 bases for J; bases not matched to a gene: 7. The germline CDR1 and CDR2 sequences are SGHRS and YFSETQ. CDR3 coding DNA: TGCGCCAGCAGCTGGGGGACAGGGTCGGGCACTGAAGCTTTCTTT. Translation: CASSWGTGSGTEAFF.

The chain combines TRBV5-1 with TRBJ1-3; maybe TRBD1 (5 bases). The germline gives CDR1 SGHRS, CDR2 YFSETQ. The CDR3 sequence is 17 residues long. Trimming took 3 bases from V and 0 from J, leaving 16 bases between them. CDR3 bases: TGCGCCAGCAGCTCGGGGGAGATTATTAGCTCTGGAAACACCATATATTTT. Its protein product is CASSSGEIISSGNTIYF.

The V call is TRBV21-1, the J call TRBJ2-7; the table calls TRBD2, which could not be checked here. TRBV21-1 is a listed pseudogene. CDR3 length: 16 residues. This CDR3 reads CASSNRTSGPGYEQYF. As DNA, the CDR3 is TGTGCCAGCAGCAACAGGACTAGCGGACCTGGCTACGAGCAGTACTTC.

The chain carries TRBV6-5 and TRBJ2-2; a weak D match, TRBD1 (6 bases). The CDR3 consists of 15 residues. Trimming cost V 6 bases and J 2 bases, with 13 bases left between them. Germline V gene sequence: CDR1 MNHEY, CDR2 SVGAGI. The CDR3 sequence is CASRGQGINTGELFF. Written as DNA, the CDR3 is TGTGCCAGCAGGGGACAAGGGATCAACACCGGGGAGCTGTTTTTT.

This sequence joins TRBV6-5 and TRBJ1-1; possible D gene TRBD1, 6 bases. The CDR3 is made up of 15 amino acids. Trimming removed 5 bases from V and 3 bases from J, with 16 bases in between. The germline gives CDR1 MNHEY, CDR2 SVGAGI. For the CDR3, the DNA is TGTGCCAGCAGTCGACCGGACGAGGGGGACACTGAAGCTTTCTTT. As protein: CASSRPDEGDTEAFF.

V and J are TRBV11-2 and TRBJ2-5; 7 bases are a match to TRBD1. V gave up 3 bases and J gave up 5 bases; unmatched junction bases: 15. This CDR3 spans 17 amino acids. In germline, CDR1 is SGHAT, CDR2 FQNNGV. In nucleotides, the CDR3 is TGTGCCAGCAGCTTGACAGGGTGGCTAGCCGCGGCGGAGACCCAGTACTTC. Encoded protein: CASSLTGWLAAAETQYF.

The CDR3 nucleotides are TGCGCCAGCAGCGACTTGGTATCGGGGGATAGAAACTATGGCTACACCTTC. As protein: CASSDLVSGDRNYGYTF. This chain joins TRBV5-1 and TRBJ1-2, with a tentative D call TRBD1 (5 bases). The V and J ends lost 4 bases and 2 bases respectively, with 21 bases between them. Germline assignment: CDR1 SGHRS and CDR2 YFSETQ. The CDR3 has 17 residues.

The CDR3, as DNA: TGTGCCAGCAGCTGGACAGGGGATCAGCCCCAGCATTTT. Protein product: CASSWTGDQPQHF. The chain has TRBV6-6 and TRBJ1-5, with 9 positions matching TRBD1. The CDR3 runs to 13 residues. The ends lost 6 bases at V and 5 bases at J; junction bases unmatched: 2. Germline V lookup: CDR1 MNHNY, CDR2 SVGAGI (reference sequence).

V usage is TRBV5-4 and J usage is TRBJ1-1; D unclear. The germline gives CDR1 SGHNT, CDR2 YYREEE (reference sequence). This CDR3 comprises 14 residues. V was cut by 1 base and J by 11 bases, with 18 bases left in between. This chain's CDR3 is CASSLYRVDGEAFF. CDR3 in DNA: TGTGCCAGCAGCTTGTATCGGGTGGATGGAGAGGCTTTCTTT.

This clone has only one observation. The chain couples TRBV2 to TRBJ1-4, with D possibly being TRBD1 (5 bases). Germline values: CDR1 SNHLY, CDR2 FYNNEI. V was trimmed by 4 bases and J by 5 bases, leaving 14 bases between them. The CDR3 totals 15 residues. The CDR3 DNA sequence: TGTGCCAGCAGTGCTCAGGGCAGTGAGAATGAAAAACTGTTTTTT. It encodes CASSAQGSENEKLFF.

The chain combines TRBV7-2 with TRBJ1-1; 9 nucleotides align to TRBD1. Germline CDR1 reads SGHTA; CDR2 reads FQGNSA. The CDR3 runs to 16 residues. V trimming: 2 bases; J trimming: 1 base; junction bases outside the gene matches: 5. The CDR3 loop reads CASSLRLQGANTEAFF. CDR3 in DNA: TGTGCCAGCAGCTTACGGTTACAGGGGGCGAACACTGAAGCTTTCTTT.